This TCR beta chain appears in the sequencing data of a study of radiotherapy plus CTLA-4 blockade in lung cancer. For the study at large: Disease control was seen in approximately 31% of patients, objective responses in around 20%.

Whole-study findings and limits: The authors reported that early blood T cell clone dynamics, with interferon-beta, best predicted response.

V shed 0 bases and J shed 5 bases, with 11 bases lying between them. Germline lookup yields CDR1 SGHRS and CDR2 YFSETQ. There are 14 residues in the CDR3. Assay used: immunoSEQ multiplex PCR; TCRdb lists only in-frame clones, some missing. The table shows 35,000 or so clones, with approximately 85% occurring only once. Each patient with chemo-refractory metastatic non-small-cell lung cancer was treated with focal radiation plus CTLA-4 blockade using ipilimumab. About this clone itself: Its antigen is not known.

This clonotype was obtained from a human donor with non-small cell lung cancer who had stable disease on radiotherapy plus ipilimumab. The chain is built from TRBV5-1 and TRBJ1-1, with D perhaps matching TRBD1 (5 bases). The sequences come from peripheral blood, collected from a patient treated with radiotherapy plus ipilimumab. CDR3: CASSLEGARTEAFF. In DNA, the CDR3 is TGCGCCAGCAGCTTGGAAGGGGCGCGTACTGAAGCTTTCTTT.